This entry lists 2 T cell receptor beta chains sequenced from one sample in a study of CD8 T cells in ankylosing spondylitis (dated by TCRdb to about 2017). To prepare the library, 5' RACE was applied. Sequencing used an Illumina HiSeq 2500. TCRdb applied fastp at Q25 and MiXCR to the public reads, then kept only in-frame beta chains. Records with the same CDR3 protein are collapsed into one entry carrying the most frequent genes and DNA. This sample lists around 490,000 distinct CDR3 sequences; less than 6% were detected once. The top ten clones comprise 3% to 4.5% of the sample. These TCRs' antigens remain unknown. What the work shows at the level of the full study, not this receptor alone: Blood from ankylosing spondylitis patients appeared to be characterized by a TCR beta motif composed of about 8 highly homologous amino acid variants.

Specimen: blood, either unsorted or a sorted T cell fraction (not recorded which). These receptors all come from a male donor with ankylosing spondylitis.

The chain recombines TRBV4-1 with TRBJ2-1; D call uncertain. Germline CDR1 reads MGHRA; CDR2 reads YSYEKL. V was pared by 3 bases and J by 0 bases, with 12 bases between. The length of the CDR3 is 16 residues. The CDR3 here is CASSHAIPSSYNEQFF. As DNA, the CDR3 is TGCGCCAGCAGCCACGCGATTCCGAGCTCCTACAATGAGCAGTTCTTC.

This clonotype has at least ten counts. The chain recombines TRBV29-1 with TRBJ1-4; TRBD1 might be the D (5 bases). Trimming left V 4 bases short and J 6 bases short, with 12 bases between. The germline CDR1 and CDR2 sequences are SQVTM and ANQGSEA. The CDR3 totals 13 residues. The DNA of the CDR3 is TGCAGCGTTGCCCTGGGGGGTTATGAAAAACTGTTTTTT. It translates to CSVALGGYEKLFF. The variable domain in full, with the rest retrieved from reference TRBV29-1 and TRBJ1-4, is SAVISQKPSRDICQRGTSLTIQCQVDSQVTMMFWYRQQPGQSLTLIATANQGSEATYESGFVIDKFPISRPNLTFSTLTVSNMSPEDSSIYLCSVALGGYEKLFFGSGTQLSVL.